The 27 T cell receptor beta chains below all came from one sample that was sequenced in a study of T cells in Graves' hyperthyroidism and ophthalmopathy. The investigators amplified TCR beta CDR3 regions from RNA transcripts. HTBI primers drove first-round RT-PCR of the TCR CDR3. TCRdb fed the multiplex PCR reads into MiXCR, producing one record per CDR3 protein. The sample gives approximately 630,000 distinct CDR3 sequences, roughly 16% of which show up once; 3.8% is in the top ten. Sequencing was performed on blood. The receptors here all came from a woman in her twenties or thirties with Graves' hyperthyroidism.

In this sample, this clonotype turned up many times. The CDR3 bases are TGTGCCAGCAGCACAGGGGTCCGCACTGAAGCTTTCTTT. Protein product: CASSTGVRTEAFF. The chain employs TRBV27 and TRBJ1-1; TRBD1 agrees at 7 bases. The V gene end was trimmed by 6 bases and the J gene end by 4 bases; junction bases not matched to a gene: 5. This CDR3 spans 13 amino acids. CDR1 and CDR2 (germline): MNHEY, SMNVEV (reference sequence).

This clonotype was found many times. The chain combines TRBV28 with TRBJ1-2; no reliable D call. Germline loops: CDR1 MDHEN, CDR2 SYDVKM. Trimming left V 1 base short and J 8 bases short, with 8 bases between. This CDR3 comprises 12 residues. The CDR3: CASSLYRRGYTF. The CDR3 coding sequence is TGTGCCAGCAGTTTATATCGTCGAGGCTACACCTTC.

This clonotype has a count of ten or more. V gene TRBV28 combines with J gene TRBJ1-2; tentative D call: TRBD1 (6 bases). Germline V CDR1 and CDR2: MDHEN, SYDVKM. This CDR3 contains 14 residues. The V and J ends lost 6 bases and 4 bases respectively, with 15 bases between them. The CDR3 here is CASSPRNRVYGYTF. Here the CDR3 DNA reads TGTGCCAGCAGCCCCCGTAACAGGGTCTATGGCTACACCTTC.

This clonotype occurred many times. V and J are TRBV29-1 and TRBJ2-7, with TRBD2 identical over 11 bases. J lost 3 bases, V lost 6 bases, and 1 base had no gene match. Per the germline V gene, CDR1 is SQVTM and CDR2 is ANQGSEA. CDR3 size: 12 residues. The CDR3 here is CSVGTSGYEQYF. CDR3 sequence (DNA): TGCAGCGTGGGGACTAGCGGCTACGAGCAGTACTTC.

Many counts were recorded for this clonotype. The chain joins TRBV5-6 to TRBJ2-3, with 8 bases that match TRBD2. CDR3 length: 15 amino acids. The trim removed 1 base at V and 5 bases at J, leaving 6 bases unmatched. Germline CDR1 is SGHDT and CDR2 is YYEEEE. The CDR3 region is CASSLSGSGGDTQYF. CDR3 nucleotide sequence: TGTGCCAGCAGCTTGAGCGGGAGTGGTGGAGATACGCAGTATTTT. Together with reference TRBV5-6 and TRBJ2-3, the CDR3 gives the full variable domain: DAGVTQSPTHLIKTRGQQVTLRCSPKSGHDTVSWYQQALGQGPQFIFQYYEEEERQRGNFPDRFSGHQFPNYSSELNVNALLLGDSALYLCASSLSGSGGDTQYFGPGTRLTVL.

This clonotype has just a few counts. The chain combines TRBV6-2 or TRBV6-3 with TRBJ1-4; no firm D call. Germline V gene sequence: CDR1 MNHEY, CDR2 SVGEGT. This CDR3 has 13 amino acids. With 6 bases removed from V and 0 bases from J, the gap between germline ends came to 5 bases. DNA for the CDR3: TGTGCCAGCAGACGCTCAACTAATGAAAAACTGTTTTTT. Its translation: CASRRSTNEKLFF.

The V and J genes are TRBV3-1 and TRBJ2-1; a weak D match, TRBD2 (5 bases). CDR3 length equals 15 residues. Between the trimmed V and J ends, which lost 3 bases and 5 bases, there was a span of 14 bases. In germline, CDR1 is LGHDT, CDR2 YNNKEL (reference sequence). This CDR3 reads CASSQGERPHNEQFF. Written as DNA, the CDR3 is TGTGCCAGCAGCCAGGGAGAACGGCCCCACAATGAGCAGTTCTTC.

This rearrangement joins TRBV7-9 to TRBJ2-2; D not resolved. V was pared by 7 bases and J by 4 bases, with 13 bases between. Germline loops: CDR1 SEHNR, CDR2 FQNEAQ (reference sequence). The CDR3 runs to 14 residues. The CDR3 DNA sequence: TGTGCCAGCACGGCCCCGCTGGGCACCGGGGAGCTGTTTTTT. Translated, it gives CASTAPLGTGELFF.

Concerning this clonotype itself: A clone one base away is much larger, so this may be a read error. This chain joins TRBV2 and TRBJ2-7; possible D gene TRBD1, 5 bases. CDR3 length equals 14 residues. Germline V gives CDR1 SNHLY, CDR2 FYNNEI. The CDR3 here is CTSSDPRDSYEQYF. The CDR3, as DNA: TGTACCAGCAGTGATCCCAGGGACTCCTACGAGCAGTACTTC.

This clonotype was seen ten or more times. The chain carries TRBV28 and TRBJ2-5; TRBD1 aligns across 12 bases. V gave up 7 bases and J gave up 5 bases; unmatched junction bases: 8. CDR1 MDHEN and CDR2 SYDVKM come from the germline V gene. This CDR3 contains 15 residues. This chain's CDR3 is CASKAGQGARETQYF. The CDR3 region has the DNA TGTGCCAGCAAGGCGGGACAGGGGGCTAGGGAGACCCAGTACTTC.

In this sample, this clonotype turned up a few times. The chain combines TRBV5-4 with TRBJ2-1, with D perhaps TRBD2 (5 bases). The germline V and J ends were trimmed by 0 bases and 0 bases, with 10 bases remaining between them. Germline V gives CDR1 SGHNT, CDR2 YYREEE (reference sequence). This CDR3 is 16 amino acids long. The CDR3 DNA reads TGTGCCAGCAGCTTGGGAGGGATCGGCTCCTACAATGAGCAGTTCTTC. Translated: CASSLGGIGSYNEQFF.

This clonotype was seen a few times. The chain joins TRBV24-1 to TRBJ2-3; perhaps TRBD1 as D (6 bases). The CDR3 extends over 13 amino acids. CDR1 is KGHDR and CDR2 is SFDVKD in the germline V gene. Trimming took 9 bases from V and 1 from J, leaving 10 bases between them. CDR3: CATGDTGTDTQYF. CDR3 nucleotide sequence: TGTGCCACCGGGGACACAGGCACAGATACGCAGTATTTT.

In its sample, this clonotype was seen many times. This rearrangement joins TRBV10-3 to TRBJ2-4; D not certain. Germline assignment: CDR1 ENHRY and CDR2 SYGVKD. The CDR3 covers 12 residues. The V end was cut by 4 bases, the J end by 6 bases, with 7 bases between. CDR3: CAISADRNIQYF. CDR3 DNA: TGTGCCATCAGTGCGGACCGAAACATTCAGTACTTC.

This clonotype was found a few times. The rearrangement joins TRBV20-1 to TRBJ1-2; 9 nucleotides match TRBD1. Germline V gene lookup returns CDR1 DFQATT and CDR2 SNEGSKA (reference sequence). With 3 bases clipped from V and 6 bases from J, the junction kept 8 bases outside the gene matches. The CDR3 has 14 amino acids. This CDR3 reads CSASGWDRANGYTF. CDR3 DNA sequence: TGCAGTGCTAGCGGGTGGGACAGGGCCAATGGCTACACCTTC.

This clonotype was observed at least ten times. This chain connects TRBV6-5 to TRBJ2-7, with 12 positions matching TRBD2. The CDR3 length is 18 residues. CDR1 and CDR2 from the germline V gene are MNHEY and SVGAGI. V lost 0 bases, J lost 7 bases, and 13 bases stayed unmatched. CDR3 amino acids: CASSYSSRTSGTVREQYF. DNA for the CDR3: TGTGCCAGCAGTTACTCTTCTCGGACTAGCGGGACGGTAAGGGAGCAGTACTTC.

This clonotype was found a few times. The CDR3 DNA is TGTGCCAGCTCAGCCGAGGGACGTTGGAACACCATATATTTT. It yields the protein CASSAEGRWNTIYF. V and J are TRBV18 and TRBJ1-3, with D maybe TRBD1 (5 bases). With 5 bases removed from V and 7 bases from J, the gap between germline ends came to 15 bases. CDR1 KGHSH and CDR2 LQKENI come from the germline V gene. The CDR3 totals 14 residues.

The V gene is TRBV18, the J gene TRBJ1-2; D is unclear. The CDR3 contains 14 residues. The germline V gene encodes CDR1 KGHSH and CDR2 LQKENI. V lost 1 base to trimming and J lost 8 bases, with 14 bases between them. In DNA, the CDR3 is TGTGCCAGCTCACCACAAGAGATCTCGGGCGGCTACACCTTC. It is translated as CASSPQEISGGYTF.

This clonotype was recorded a few times. The chain uses TRBV5-1 and TRBJ1-1; 9 bases align to TRBD1. The CDR3 is 17 residues long. Germline CDR1 and CDR2: SGHRS and YFSETQ. With 1 base clipped from V and 1 base from J, the junction kept 8 bases outside the gene matches. The CDR3 DNA reads TGCGCCAGCAGCTTGAGGACAGGGGAGAAAACGAACACTGAAGCTTTCTTT. Amino acid sequence: CASSLRTGEKTNTEAFF. The full variable domain, completed using reference TRBV5-1 and TRBJ1-1, is KAGVTQTPRYLIKTRGQQVTLSCSPISGHRSVSWYQQTPGQGLQFLFEYFSETQRNKGNFPGRFSGRQFSNSRSEMNVSTLELGDSALYLCASSLRTGEKTNTEAFFGQGTRLTVV.

The V call is TRBV27, the J call TRBJ2-1; possibly TRBD1 for D (5 bases). This CDR3 has 14 residues. Germline V gene sequence: CDR1 MNHEY, CDR2 SMNVEV (reference sequence). V shed 7 bases and J shed 0 bases, with 10 bases lying between them. As DNA, the CDR3 is TGTGCCAGCACGGACATCATCTCCTACAATGAGCAGTTCTTC. Amino acids: CASTDIISYNEQFF.

The chain couples TRBV19 to TRBJ2-7; TRBD1 aligns across 11 bases. Germline V gene lookup returns CDR1 LNHDA and CDR2 SQIVND (reference sequence). V trimming: 4 bases; J trimming: 6 bases; junction bases outside the gene matches: 8. The CDR3 sequence is 15 residues long. The CDR3 sequence: CASSTPGTGGGEQYF. The CDR3 nucleotides read TGTGCCAGTAGTACCCCCGGGACAGGGGGGGGCGAGCAGTACTTC. Together with reference TRBV19 and TRBJ2-7, the CDR3 gives the full variable domain: DGGITQSPKYLFRKEGQNVTLSCEQNLNHDAMYWYRQDPGQGLRLIYYSQIVNDFQKGDIAEGYSVSREKKESFPLTVTSAQKNPTAFYLCASSTPGTGGGEQYFGPGTRLTVT.

This clonotype was detected ten times or more. J is TRBJ1-1 and V is TRBV5-1; no reliable D call. In germline, CDR1 is SGHRS, CDR2 YFSETQ. This CDR3 spans 16 amino acids. The V end was cut by 0 bases, the J end by 5 bases, with 17 bases between. CDR3 residues: CASSLEGNVLITEAFF. Here the CDR3 DNA reads TGCGCCAGCAGCTTGGAAGGGAATGTCCTGATTACTGAAGCTTTCTTT.

The CDR3 DNA follows: TGTGCCAGCAGCTCACGCCTGGTCGGGGATACGCAGTATTTT. Amino acids: CASSSRLVGDTQYF. V usage is TRBV7-3 and J usage is TRBJ2-3; no reliable D call. V shed 4 bases and J shed 6 bases, with 14 bases lying between them. The germline gives CDR1 SGHTA, CDR2 FQGTGA. The CDR3 covers 14 residues.

This clonotype has at least ten counts. The DNA of the CDR3 is TGTGCCAGCAGCTTACAAGCTAGTTCAAAGACCCAGTACTTC. It specifies CASSLQASSKTQYF. V usage is TRBV7-8 and J usage is TRBJ2-5; D is unresolved. The CDR3 has 14 amino acids. V lost 2 bases and J 6 bases, leaving 13 bases between the germline ends. CDR1 is SGHVS and CDR2 is FQNEAQ in the germline V gene.

This clonotype was observed at least ten times. The chain links TRBV20-1 to TRBJ2-1; the D gene is possibly TRBD2 (6 bases). The CDR3 consists of 14 residues. The V gene lost 3 bases and the J gene lost 3 bases, with 12 bases spanning the gap. Germline CDR1 DFQATT, CDR2 SNEGSKA (reference sequence). The CDR3 coding sequence is TGCAGTGCTAGCCCAGTAGCGGTCTACAATGAGCAGTTCTTC. Protein: CSASPVAVYNEQFF.

The chain couples TRBV27 to TRBJ2-7; 13 bases line up with TRBD2. Germline values: CDR1 MNHEY, CDR2 SMNVEV (reference sequence). The J segment lost 6 bases and the V segment lost 6 bases, leaving 8 bases of the junction unmatched. The CDR3 loop spans 15 amino acids. CDR3 sequence (DNA): TGTGCCAGCAGAGAACTAGCGGGAGGGCGGGTCGAGCAGTACTTC. This sequence encodes CASRELAGGRVEQYF.

This clonotype was detected ten times or more. The V gene is TRBV30, the J gene TRBJ1-1; the D gene is possibly TRBD1 (5 bases). Per the germline V gene, CDR1 is GTSNPN and CDR2 is SVGIG (reference sequence). The CDR3 runs to 13 residues. V lost 1 base and J 7 bases, leaving 13 bases between the germline ends. The DNA for the CDR3 is TGTGCCTGGAGTGAGGTAGGGGTTAGTGAAGCTTTCTTT. It encodes CAWSEVGVSEAFF.

Ten or more counts support this clonotype. The J gene is TRBJ2-3, the V gene TRBV5-1; 12 nucleotides align to TRBD2. The CDR3 consists of 22 residues. With 4 bases clipped from V and 0 bases from J, the junction kept 21 bases outside the gene matches. CDR1 is SGHRS, CDR2 YFSETQ, per germline. CDR3: CASSLRFGLAGLSDYSTDTQYF. The CDR3 DNA is TGCGCCAGCAGCCTCCGATTCGGACTAGCGGGACTGAGCGACTATAGCACAGATACGCAGTATTTT. The complete variable domain, with remaining parts taken from reference TRBV5-1 and TRBJ2-3, reads KAGVTQTPRYLIKTRGQQVTLSCSPISGHRSVSWYQQTPGQGLQFLFEYFSETQRNKGNFPGRFSGRQFSNSRSEMNVSTLELGDSALYLCASSLRFGLAGLSDYSTDTQYFGPGTRLTVL.